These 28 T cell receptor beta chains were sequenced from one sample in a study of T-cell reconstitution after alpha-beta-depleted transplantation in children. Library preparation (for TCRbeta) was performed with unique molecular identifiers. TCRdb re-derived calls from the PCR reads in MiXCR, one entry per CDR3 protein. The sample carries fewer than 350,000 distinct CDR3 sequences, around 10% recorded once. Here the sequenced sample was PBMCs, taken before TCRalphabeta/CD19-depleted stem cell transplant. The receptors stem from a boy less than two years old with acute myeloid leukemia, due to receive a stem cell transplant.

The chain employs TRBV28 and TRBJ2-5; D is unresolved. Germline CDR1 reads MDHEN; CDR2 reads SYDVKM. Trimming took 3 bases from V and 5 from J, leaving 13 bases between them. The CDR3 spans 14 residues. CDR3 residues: CASSFIGFPETQYF. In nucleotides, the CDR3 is TGTGCCAGCAGTTTTATTGGGTTCCCGGAGACCCAGTACTTC.

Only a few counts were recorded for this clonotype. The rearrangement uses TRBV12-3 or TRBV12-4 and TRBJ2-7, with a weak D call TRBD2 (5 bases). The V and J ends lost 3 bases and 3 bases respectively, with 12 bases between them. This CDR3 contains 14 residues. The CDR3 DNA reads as TGTGCCAGCAGTTTTTCTAGCTGGGTCTACGAGCAGTACTTC. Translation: CASSFSSWVYEQYF.

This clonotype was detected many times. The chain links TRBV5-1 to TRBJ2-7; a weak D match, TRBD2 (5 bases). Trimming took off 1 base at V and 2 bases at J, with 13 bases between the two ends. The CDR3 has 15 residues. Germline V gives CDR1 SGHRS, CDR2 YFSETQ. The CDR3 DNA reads TGCGCCAGCAGCTTGAGCGACGGACTGGCCTACGAGCAGTACTTC. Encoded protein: CASSLSDGLAYEQYF.

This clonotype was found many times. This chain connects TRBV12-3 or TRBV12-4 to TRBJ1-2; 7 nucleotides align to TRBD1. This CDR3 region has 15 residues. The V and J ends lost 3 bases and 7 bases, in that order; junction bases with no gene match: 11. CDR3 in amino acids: CASSFGARGYAGYTF. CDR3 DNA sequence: TGTGCCAGCAGTTTCGGCGCCAGGGGGTACGCTGGCTACACCTTC.

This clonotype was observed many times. Here the CDR3 reads CASSLREGQQETQYF. The CDR3 coding sequence is TGTGCCAGCAGTTTACGGGAGGGTCAACAAGAGACCCAGTACTTC. The J gene is TRBJ2-5, the V gene TRBV12-3 or TRBV12-4; 8 bases line up with TRBD2. The trim removed 2 bases at V and 2 bases at J, leaving 4 bases unmatched. The CDR3 is 15 residues long.

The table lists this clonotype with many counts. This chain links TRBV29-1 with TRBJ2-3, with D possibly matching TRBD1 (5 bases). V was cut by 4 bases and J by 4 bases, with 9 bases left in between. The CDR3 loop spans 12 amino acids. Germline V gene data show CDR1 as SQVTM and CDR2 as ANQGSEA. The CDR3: CSVVPGSDTQYF. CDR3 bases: TGCAGCGTTGTACCAGGGTCAGATACGCAGTATTTT.

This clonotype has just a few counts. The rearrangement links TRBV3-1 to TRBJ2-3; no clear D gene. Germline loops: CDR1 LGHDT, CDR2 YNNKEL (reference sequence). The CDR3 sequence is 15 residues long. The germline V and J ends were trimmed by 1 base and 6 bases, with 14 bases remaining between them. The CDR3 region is CASSQVDGLRDTQYF. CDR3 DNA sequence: TGTGCCAGCAGCCAAGTCGACGGCCTAAGGGATACGCAGTATTTT.

CDR3 DNA sequence: TGTGCCAGCAGTATCGAGGGGGCGACCTACAATGAGCAGTTCTTC. Translating it yields CASSIEGATYNEQFF. The chain joins TRBV2 to TRBJ2-1; 7 bases agree with TRBD1. With 5 bases clipped from V and 2 bases from J, the junction kept 6 bases outside the gene matches. The CDR3 spans 15 residues. From germline, CDR1 is SNHLY and CDR2 FYNNEI.

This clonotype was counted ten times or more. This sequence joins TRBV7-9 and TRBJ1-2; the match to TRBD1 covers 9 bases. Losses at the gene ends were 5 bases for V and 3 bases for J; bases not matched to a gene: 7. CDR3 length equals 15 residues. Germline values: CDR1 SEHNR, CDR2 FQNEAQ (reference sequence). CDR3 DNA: TGTGCCAGCAGCCCGAGGGACAGGGAGGACTATGGCTACACCTTC. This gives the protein CASSPRDREDYGYTF. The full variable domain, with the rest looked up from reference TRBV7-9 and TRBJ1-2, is DTGVSQNPRHKITKRGQNVTFRCDPISEHNRLYWYRQTLGQGPEFLTYFQNEAQLEKSRLLSDRFSAERPKGSFSTLEIQRTEQGDSAMYLCASSPRDREDYGYTFGSGTRLTVV.

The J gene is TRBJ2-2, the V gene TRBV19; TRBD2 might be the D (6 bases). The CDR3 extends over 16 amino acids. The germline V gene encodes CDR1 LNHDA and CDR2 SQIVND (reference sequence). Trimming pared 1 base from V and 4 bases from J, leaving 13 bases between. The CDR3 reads CASSIGRREATGELFF. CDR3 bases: TGTGCCAGTAGTATAGGACGCAGGGAGGCCACCGGGGAGCTGTTTTTT.

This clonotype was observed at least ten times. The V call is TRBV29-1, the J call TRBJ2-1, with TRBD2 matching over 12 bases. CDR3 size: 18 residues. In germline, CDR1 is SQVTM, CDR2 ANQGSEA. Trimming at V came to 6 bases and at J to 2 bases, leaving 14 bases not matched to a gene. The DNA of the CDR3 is TGCAGCGTCTATAAACGGACTAGCGGGAAGAGGCCCTACAATGAGCAGTTCTTC. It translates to CSVYKRTSGKRPYNEQFF.

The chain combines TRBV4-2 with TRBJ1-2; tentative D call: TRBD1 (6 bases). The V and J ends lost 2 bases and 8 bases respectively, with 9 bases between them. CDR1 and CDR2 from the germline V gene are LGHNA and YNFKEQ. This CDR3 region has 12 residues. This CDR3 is CASSQPTGGYTF. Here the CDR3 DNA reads TGTGCCAGCAGCCAACCGACAGGCGGCTACACCTTC.

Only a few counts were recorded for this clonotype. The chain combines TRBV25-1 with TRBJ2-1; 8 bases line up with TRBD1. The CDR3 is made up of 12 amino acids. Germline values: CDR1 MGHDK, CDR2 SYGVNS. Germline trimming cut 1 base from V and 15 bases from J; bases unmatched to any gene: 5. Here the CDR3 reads CASSELQGDRFF. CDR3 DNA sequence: TGTGCCAGCAGTGAATTACAGGGGGATCGGTTCTTC.

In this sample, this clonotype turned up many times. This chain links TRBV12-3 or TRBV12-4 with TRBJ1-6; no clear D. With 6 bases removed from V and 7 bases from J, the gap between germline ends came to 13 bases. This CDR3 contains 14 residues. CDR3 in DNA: TGTGCCAGCAGCCTGATGGGAGCCAATTCACCCCTCCACTTT. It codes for CASSLMGANSPLHF.

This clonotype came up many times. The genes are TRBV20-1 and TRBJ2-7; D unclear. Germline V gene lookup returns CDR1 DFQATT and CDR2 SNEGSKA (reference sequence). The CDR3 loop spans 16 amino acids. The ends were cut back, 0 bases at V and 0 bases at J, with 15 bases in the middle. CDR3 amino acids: CSARDKRGPSSYEQYF. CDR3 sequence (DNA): TGCAGTGCTAGAGATAAGCGCGGTCCTTCCTCCTACGAGCAGTACTTC.

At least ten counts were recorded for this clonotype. The CDR3 here is CASSESGGKNIQYF. CDR3 DNA sequence: TGTGCCAGCAGCGAATCCGGGGGGAAAAACATTCAGTACTTC. The rearrangement links TRBV11-2 to TRBJ2-4, with 7 bases lining up with TRBD2. The CDR3 is 14 residues long. With V trimmed by 5 bases and J by 4 bases, 5 bases remained unmatched. Germline values: CDR1 SGHAT, CDR2 FQNNGV.

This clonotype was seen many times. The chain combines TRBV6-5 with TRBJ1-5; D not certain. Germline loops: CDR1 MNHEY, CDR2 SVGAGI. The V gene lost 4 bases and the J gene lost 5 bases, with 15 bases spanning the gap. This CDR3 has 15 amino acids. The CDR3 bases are TGTGCCAGCAGTTCAAAGGACGGCTTAGATCAGCCCCAGCATTTT. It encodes CASSSKDGLDQPQHF.

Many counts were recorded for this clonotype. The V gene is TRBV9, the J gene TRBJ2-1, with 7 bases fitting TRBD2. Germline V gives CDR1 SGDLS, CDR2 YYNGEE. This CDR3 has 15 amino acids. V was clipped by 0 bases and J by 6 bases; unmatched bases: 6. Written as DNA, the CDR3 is TGTGCCAGCAGCGTAGGCTTAGCGGGCACCAATGAGCAGTTCTTC. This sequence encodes CASSVGLAGTNEQFF.

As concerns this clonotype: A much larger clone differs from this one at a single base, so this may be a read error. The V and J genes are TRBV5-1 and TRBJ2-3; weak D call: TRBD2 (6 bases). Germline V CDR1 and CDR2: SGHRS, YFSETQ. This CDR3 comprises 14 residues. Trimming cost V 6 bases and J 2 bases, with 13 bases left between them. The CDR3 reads CASMEGVITDTQYF. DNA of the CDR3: TGCGCCAGCATGGAGGGAGTAATCACAGATACGCAGTATTTT. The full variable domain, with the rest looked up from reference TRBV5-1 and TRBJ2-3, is KAGVTQTPRYLIKTRGQQVTLSCSPISGHRSVSWYQQTPGQGLQFLFEYFSETQRNKGNFPGRFSGRQFSNSRSEMNVSTLELGDSALYLCASMEGVITDTQYFGPGTRLTVL.

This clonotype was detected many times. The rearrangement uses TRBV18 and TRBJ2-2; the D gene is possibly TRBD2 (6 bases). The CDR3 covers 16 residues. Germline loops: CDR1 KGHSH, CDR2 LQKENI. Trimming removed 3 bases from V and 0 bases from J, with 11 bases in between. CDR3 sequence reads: CASSPVRGSNTGELFF. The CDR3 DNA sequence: TGTGCCAGCTCACCTGTGCGGGGCTCGAACACCGGGGAGCTGTTTTTT.

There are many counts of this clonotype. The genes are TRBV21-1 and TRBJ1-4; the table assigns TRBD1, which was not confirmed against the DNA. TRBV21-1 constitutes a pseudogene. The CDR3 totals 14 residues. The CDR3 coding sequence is TGTGCCAGCAGTCCCGGACAGGGGGTCGGAAAACTGTTTTTT. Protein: CASSPGQGVGKLFF.

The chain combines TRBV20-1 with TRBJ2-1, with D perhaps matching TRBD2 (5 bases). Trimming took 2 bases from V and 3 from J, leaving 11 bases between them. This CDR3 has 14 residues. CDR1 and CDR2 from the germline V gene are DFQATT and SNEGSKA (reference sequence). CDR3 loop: CSARFLAYYNEQFF. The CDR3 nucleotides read TGCAGTGCTAGATTTCTAGCATACTACAATGAGCAGTTCTTC.

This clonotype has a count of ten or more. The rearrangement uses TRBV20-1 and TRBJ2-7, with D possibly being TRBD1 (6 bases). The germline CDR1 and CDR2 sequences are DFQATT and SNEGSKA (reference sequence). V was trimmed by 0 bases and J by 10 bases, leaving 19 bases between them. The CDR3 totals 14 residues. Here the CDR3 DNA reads TGCAGTGCTAGAGAAGGGCAGGGGACATCACGACAGTACTTC. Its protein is CSAREGQGTSRQYF.

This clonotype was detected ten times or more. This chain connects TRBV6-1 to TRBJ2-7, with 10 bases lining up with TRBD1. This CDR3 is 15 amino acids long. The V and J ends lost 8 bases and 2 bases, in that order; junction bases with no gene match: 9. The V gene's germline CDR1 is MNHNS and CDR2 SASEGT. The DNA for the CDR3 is TGTGCCAGCTCCCTCCGGGACAGGGGTACCTACGAGCAGTACTTC. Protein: CASSLRDRGTYEQYF.

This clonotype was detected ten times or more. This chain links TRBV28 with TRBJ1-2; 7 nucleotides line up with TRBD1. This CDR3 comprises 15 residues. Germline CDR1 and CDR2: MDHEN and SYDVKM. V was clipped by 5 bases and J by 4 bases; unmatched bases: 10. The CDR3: CASSLPGGGGYGYTF. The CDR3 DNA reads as TGTGCCAGCAGTCTACCAGGAGGGGGCGGCTATGGCTACACCTTC.

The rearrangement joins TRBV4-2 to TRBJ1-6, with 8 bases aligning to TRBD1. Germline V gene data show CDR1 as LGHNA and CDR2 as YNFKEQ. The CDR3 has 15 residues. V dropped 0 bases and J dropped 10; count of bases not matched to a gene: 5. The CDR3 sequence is CASSQDGRGPSPLHF. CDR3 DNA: TGTGCCAGCAGCCAAGATGGCAGGGGGCCCTCACCCCTCCACTTT.

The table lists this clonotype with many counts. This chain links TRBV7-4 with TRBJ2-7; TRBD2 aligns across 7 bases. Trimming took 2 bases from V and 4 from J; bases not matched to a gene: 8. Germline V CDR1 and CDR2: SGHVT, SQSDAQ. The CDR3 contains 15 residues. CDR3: CASSLPSGKTYEQYF. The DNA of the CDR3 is TGTGCCAGCAGCTTACCCAGCGGGAAAACATACGAGCAGTACTTC.

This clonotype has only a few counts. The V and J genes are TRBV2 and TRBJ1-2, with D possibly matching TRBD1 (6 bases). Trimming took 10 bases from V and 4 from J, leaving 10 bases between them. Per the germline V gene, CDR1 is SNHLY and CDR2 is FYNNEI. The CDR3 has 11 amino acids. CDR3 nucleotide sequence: TGTGCCAACAGGGTGGTCTATGGCTACACCTTC. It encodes CANRVVYGYTF.